This is a list of T cell receptor beta chains from one sample in a study of blood T cell repertoires in COVID-19. TCRdb's table, derived via immunoSEQ multiplex PCR, lists solely in-frame clones and lacks some. This table has 400,000 to 450,000 clones, around 91% appearing once. The sample was PBMCs or T cells enriched from blood (not recorded which). The source of these receptors is a man aged 30 to 45 who had recovered from COVID-19. Both conserved end residues are part of each CDR3. The D gene is left open where the match is weak. Rows may omit the clone size; those that give it use once, few, many or a size class.

once	TRBD2	TRBV5-1	TRBJ2-7	TGCGCCAGCAGCCCCGGACTAGCGGGGTCCTACGAGCAGTACTTC	CASSPGLAGSYEQYF
-	TRBD1	TRBV7-9	TRBJ1-5	TGTGCCAGCAGCTTAGCAAAGACAGGGGGCCGACAGCCCCAGCATTTT	CASSLAKTGGRQPQHF
-	-	TRBV7-9	TRBJ2-1	TGTGCCAGCAGCCTAGTGGGGGGCTCCTACAATGAGCAGTTCTTC	CASSLVGGSYNEQFF
-	-	TRBV27	TRBJ1-1	TGTGCCAGCAGTAAATTAACAAAGGGGCAATTTAACACTGAAGCTTTCTTT	CASSKLTKGQFNTEAFF
once	TRBD1	TRBV19	TRBJ2-7	TGTGCCAGTGGTGGGACAGCGTCCGAGCAGTACTTC	CASGGTASEQYF
-	-	TRBV11-3	TRBJ2-2	TGTGCCAGCAGCTTAGAACTAGCCGAATACGCGAACACCGGGGAGCTGTTTTTT	CASSLELAEYANTGELFF
-	TRBD1	TRBV24-1	TRBJ2-4	TGTGCCACCAGTGGGGGTGTGGGACAGGCCAAAAACATTCAGTACTTC	CATSGGVGQAKNIQYF
-	-	TRBV10-3	TRBJ2-7	TGTGCCATCAGTGATGTGGACTCCTTAAGCTCCTACGAGCAGTACTTC	CAISDVDSLSSYEQYF
-	-	TRBV29-1	TRBJ2-6	TGCAGCGTTCCGTCTGGGGCCAACGTCCTGACTTTC	CSVPSGANVLTF
-	-	TRBV4-2	TRBJ2-7	TGTGCCAGCAGCCAATCGCCGGACTCTTTATACGAGCAGTACTTC	CASSQSPDSLYEQYF
once	-	TRBV3-1/TRBV3-2	TRBJ2-7	TGTGCCAGCAGCCAAAGAGCGGGTGAGCAGTACTTC	CASSQRAGEQYF
-	TRBD2	TRBV9	TRBJ2-1	TGTGCCAGCAGCGTTCAGGCGGGAGGCCACTACAATGAGCAGTTCTTC	CASSVQAGGHYNEQFF
-	-	TRBV20-1	TRBJ1-5	TGCAGTGCTAGTGTTGTGGCGGGATTTAGCAATCAGCCCCAGCATTTT	CSASVVAGFSNQPQHF
few	TRBD1	TRBV7-3	TRBJ1-1	TGTGCCAGCTCGAGGGGGCCGAACACTGAAGCTTTCTTT	CASSRGPNTEAFF
-	TRBD2	TRBV27	TRBJ2-7	TGTGCCAGCAGTCTCCGGGGACTAGCGGGATCCTACGAGCAGTACTTC	CASSLRGLAGSYEQYF
-	TRBD2	TRBV11-2	TRBJ2-5	TGTGCCAGCAGCTTAGGTATAGCGGGAGGGCCAAATGAGGAGACCCAGTACTTC	CASSLGIAGGPNEETQYF
-	TRBD2	TRBV4-2	TRBJ2-1	TGTGCCAGCAGCCGCGTTCCGGGGACTAGCGTAGACAATGAGCAGTTCTTC	CASSRVPGTSVDNEQFF
-	TRBD2	TRBV27	TRBJ2-1	TGTGCCAGCAGCCAACTAGCGGGCTACAATGAGCAGTTCTTC	CASSQLAGYNEQFF
-	TRBD2	TRBV27	TRBJ2-1	TGTGCCAGCAGCCCAAATAGGCTAGCGGGAGGGAATGAGCAGTTCTTC	CASSPNRLAGGNEQFF
-	-	TRBV5-8	TRBJ1-5	TGTGCCAGCAGCGCGGGCTTCGAAGGTGGGGAGCCCCAGCATTTT	CASSAGFEGGEPQHF
-	TRBD1	TRBV19	TRBJ2-5	TGTGCCAGTAGTATCACAGGGGTCCAAGAGACCCAGTACTTC	CASSITGVQETQYF
-	TRBD2	TRBV5-1	TRBJ2-3	TGCGCCAGCAGCTTTTCCCCACCGACTAGCGTCACAGATACGCAGTATTTT	CASSFSPPTSVTDTQYF
-	TRBD2	TRBV10-3	TRBJ2-1	TGTGCCATCAGTGAGTCTACTAGCGGGAGTGATGAGCAGTTCTTC	CAISESTSGSDEQFF
-	-	TRBV3-1/TRBV3-2	TRBJ1-1	TGTGCCAGCAATAGGGGATCGGGGGAGGGGACTGAAGCTTTCTTT	CASNRGSGEGTEAFF
-	-	TRBV6-1	TRBJ2-2	TGTGCCAGCAGTGAAGCGTACGGGACGAACACCGGGGAGCTGTTTTTT	CASSEAYGTNTGELFF
-	TRBD1	TRBV5-6	TRBJ1-4	TGTGCCAGCAGCTGGGGACAGGAGGTTCCAACTAATGAAAAACTGTTTTTT	CASSWGQEVPTNEKLFF
once	-	TRBV6-1	TRBJ2-7	TGTGCCAGCAGTGAACAGTGGAACAGTCGGTACGAGCAGTACTTC	CASSEQWNSRYEQYF
-	-	TRBV9	TRBJ2-3	TGTGCCAGCAGCGTAGCTTCAGATACGCAGTATTTT	CASSVASDTQYF
-	TRBD1	TRBV10-3	TRBJ2-5	TGTGCCATCAGTGAAGGGACAGGGTCACAAGAGACCCAGTACTTC	CAISEGTGSQETQYF
-	TRBD1	TRBV28	TRBJ1-6	TGTGCCAGCAGTGCGGGACAGGGACCTTATAATTCACCCCTCCACTTT	CASSAGQGPYNSPLHF
-	-	TRBV18	TRBJ2-1	TGTGCCAGCTCACCACGGCTAGCGAACGCCTACAATGAGCAGTTCTTC	CASSPRLANAYNEQFF
-	TRBD2	TRBV27	TRBJ2-1	TGTGCCAGCAGTTCCTCCATGGGACTAGCGAGGAATGAGCAGTTCTTC	CASSSSMGLARNEQFF
-	-	TRBV6-5	TRBJ1-3	TGTGCCAGCAGCGGATCTTCGGGGGGGGGAAACACCATATATTTT	CASSGSSGGGNTIYF
once	-	TRBV19	TRBJ1-3	TGTGCCAGTAGCAGGGCTGCTGGAAACACCATATATTTT	CASSRAAGNTIYF
-	TRBD1	TRBV4-1	TRBJ2-2	TGCGCCAGCAGCCAAGGACAGGGGACCGGGGAGCTGTTTTTT	CASSQGQGTGELFF
-	-	TRBV12-3/TRBV12-4	TRBJ1-5	TGTGCCAGCAGTTATAGTAGCAATCAGCCCCAGCATTTT	CASSYSSNQPQHF
-	-	TRBV28	TRBJ1-2	TGTGCCAGCAGGTCACGGAACTATGGCTACACCTTC	CASRSRNYGYTF
-	-	TRBV12-3/TRBV12-4	TRBJ2-3	TGTGCCAGCCATGGGGACTTAGATACGCAGTATTTT	CASHGDLDTQYF
-	-	TRBV15	TRBJ1-2	TGTGCCACCAGCAGAGATCCCGGACAGAACTATGGCTACACCTTC	CATSRDPGQNYGYTF
-	-	TRBV27	TRBJ1-1	TGTGCCAGCAGTATCGTGCGTAGGGTGGGGCCCACTGAAGCTTTCTTT	CASSIVRRVGPTEAFF
-	-	TRBV29-1	TRBJ1-1	TGCAGCGTAGTGATACTGGGCGCTGAAGCTTTCTTT	CSVVILGAEAFF
-	-	TRBV3-1/TRBV3-2	TRBJ2-7	TGTGCCAGCAGCTTGGCGGACAGAGGCTACGAGCAGTACTTC	CASSLADRGYEQYF
-	TRBD2	TRBV7-2	TRBJ2-1	TGTGCCAGCAGCTTAAAGGGCCGGGACTACACCTACAATGAGCAGTTCTTC	CASSLKGRDYTYNEQFF
once	TRBD2	TRBV7-9	TRBJ2-3	TGTGCCAGCAGCTTTTCAGGAGCGGGGGATACGCAGTATTTT	CASSFSGAGDTQYF
-	TRBD1	TRBV6-5	TRBJ1-2	TGTGCCAGCAGTTCTCTCGGGACAGGGGACGGCTACACCTTC	CASSSLGTGDGYTF
-	-	TRBV27	TRBJ2-1	TGTGCCAGCAGACACGGGACTGCCTTGCGGGAGCAGTTCTTC	CASRHGTALREQFF